This T cell receptor (beta chain) was obtained from a study of breast tumors, draining lymph nodes, adjacent tissues. TCRdb itself ran the multiplex PCR reads through MiXCR, one entry per CDR3 protein. The sample has more than 200,000 distinct CDR3 sequences, 32% seen once. This CDR3 spans 13 amino acids. The germline V and J ends were trimmed by 5 bases and 6 bases, with 14 bases remaining between them. Germline lookup yields CDR1 LNHDA and CDR2 SQIVND (reference sequence). Study findings and constraints: Tumor and nontumor repertoires were significantly more similar in luminal-like than in basal-like breast cancer.

Samples came from axillary lymph nodes draining the breast cancer. This clonotype was counted at least ten times. The target antigen is unknown. V gene TRBV19 combines with J gene TRBJ2-7, with D perhaps matching TRBD1 or TRBD2 (5 bases each). The sample taken for sequencing was axillary lymph node tissue. This receptor was taken from a female donor with breast cancer. Some clones in this sample may be carry-over from other donors' samples. CDR3 loop: CASSEPGTLEQYF. CDR3 nucleotides: TGTGCCAGTAGTGAACCCGGGACGCTCGAGCAGTACTTC. Full variable domain (remainder filled in from reference TRBV19 and TRBJ2-7): DGGITQSPKYLFRKEGQNVTLSCEQNLNHDAMYWYRQDPGQGLRLIYYSQIVNDFQKGDIAEGYSVSREKKESFPLTVTSAQKNPTAFYLCASSEPGTLEQYFGPGTRLTVT.